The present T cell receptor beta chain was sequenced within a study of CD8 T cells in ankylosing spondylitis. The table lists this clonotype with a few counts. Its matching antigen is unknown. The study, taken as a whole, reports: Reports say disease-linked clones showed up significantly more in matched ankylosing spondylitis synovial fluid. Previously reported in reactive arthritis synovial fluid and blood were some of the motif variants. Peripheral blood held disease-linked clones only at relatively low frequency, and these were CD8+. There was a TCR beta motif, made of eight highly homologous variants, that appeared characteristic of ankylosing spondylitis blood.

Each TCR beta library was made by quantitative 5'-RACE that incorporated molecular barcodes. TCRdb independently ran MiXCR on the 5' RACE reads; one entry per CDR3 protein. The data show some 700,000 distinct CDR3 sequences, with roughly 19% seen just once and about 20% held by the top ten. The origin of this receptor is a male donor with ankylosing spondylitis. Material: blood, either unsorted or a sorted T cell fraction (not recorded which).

CDR3 nucleotides: TGTGCCAGCAGCGAAGGACAGGACTCCTACAATGAGCAGTTCTTC. Translating it yields CASSEGQDSYNEQFF. The V and J genes are TRBV9 and TRBJ2-1; 7 bases line up with TRBD1. The CDR3 length is 15 residues. CDR1 and CDR2 (germline): SGDLS, YYNGEE. Unmatched junction bases numbered 3, after V lost 3 bases and J lost 0 bases.